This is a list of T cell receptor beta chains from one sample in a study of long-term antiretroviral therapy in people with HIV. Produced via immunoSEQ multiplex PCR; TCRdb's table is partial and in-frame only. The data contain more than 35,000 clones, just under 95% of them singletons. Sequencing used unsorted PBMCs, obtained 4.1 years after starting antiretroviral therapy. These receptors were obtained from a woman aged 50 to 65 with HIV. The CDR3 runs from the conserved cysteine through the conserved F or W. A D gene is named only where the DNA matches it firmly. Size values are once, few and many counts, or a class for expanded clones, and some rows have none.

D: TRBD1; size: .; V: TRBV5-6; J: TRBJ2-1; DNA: TGTGCCAGCAGCCCAAAACGACAGGGGGCGTACAATGAGCAGTTCTTC; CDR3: CASSPKRQGAYNEQFF
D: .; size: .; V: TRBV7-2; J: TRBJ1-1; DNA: TGTGCCAGCAGCTCCGGTCACATCACGAACACTGAAGCTTTCTTT; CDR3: CASSSGHITNTEAFF
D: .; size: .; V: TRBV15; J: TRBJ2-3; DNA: TGTGCCACCAGCAGGACTAAAAGGGTAGCGGATACGCAGTATTTT; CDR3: CATSRTKRVADTQYF
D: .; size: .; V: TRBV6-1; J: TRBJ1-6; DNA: TGTGCCAGCATCGCAAGCCCCTATAATTCACCCCTCCACTTT; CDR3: CASIASPYNSPLHF
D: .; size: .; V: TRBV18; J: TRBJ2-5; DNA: TGTGCCAGCTCACCAATGGGACGAGAGACCCAGTACTTC; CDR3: CASSPMGRETQYF
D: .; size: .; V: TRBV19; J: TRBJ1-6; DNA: TGTGCCAGTAGTATCCAGGGGAATAATTCACCCCTCCACTTT; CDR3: CASSIQGNNSPLHF
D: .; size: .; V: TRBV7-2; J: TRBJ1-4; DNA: TGTGCCAGCAACCCTACCGGCAGGGTTAATGAAAAACTGTTTTTT; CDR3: CASNPTGRVNEKLFF
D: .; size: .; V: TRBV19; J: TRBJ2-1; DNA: TGTGCCAGTAGTATCAGGGGAAGGATCCATGAGCAGTTCTTC; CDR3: CASSIRGRIHEQFF
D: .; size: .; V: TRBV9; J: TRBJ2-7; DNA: TGTGCCAGCAGCATAGGCGTCAGATCGTACGAGCAGTACTTC; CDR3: CASSIGVRSYEQYF
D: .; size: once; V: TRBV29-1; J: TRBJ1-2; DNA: TGCAGCGTTGAAGGAGGCCTTTGGTATGGCTACACCTTC; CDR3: CSVEGGLWYGYTF
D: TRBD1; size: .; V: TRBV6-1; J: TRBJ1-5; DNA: TGTGCCAGCAGTACCCGGACAGGGGGTCAGCCCCAGCATTTT; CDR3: CASSTRTGGQPQHF
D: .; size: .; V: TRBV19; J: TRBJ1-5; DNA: TGTGCCAGTAGTTCGCCGGGGCTCAATCAGCCCCAGCATTTT; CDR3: CASSSPGLNQPQHF
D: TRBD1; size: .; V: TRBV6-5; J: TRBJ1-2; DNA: TGTGCCAGCAGTTTTTCGGACAGGGACGTTGGCTATGGCTACACCTTC; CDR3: CASSFSDRDVGYGYTF
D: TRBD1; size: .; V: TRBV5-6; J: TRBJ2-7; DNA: TGTGCCAGCAGCTTGGACACCGGGACAGGGGTTCCCCACGAGCAGTACTTC; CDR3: CASSLDTGTGVPHEQYF
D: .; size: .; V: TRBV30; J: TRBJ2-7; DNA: TGTGCCTGGAGTGTAGGAGGGTCGGTGTACGAGCAGTACTTC; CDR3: CAWSVGGSVYEQYF
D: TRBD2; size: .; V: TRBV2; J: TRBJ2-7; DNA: TGTGCCGGACAGAGCGCGGGGGGGAAGTACGAGCAGTACTTC; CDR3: CAGQSAGGKYEQYF
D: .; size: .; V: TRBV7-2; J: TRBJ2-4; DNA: TGTGCCAGCAGCTTAGTGAGGCCGTACAAAAACATTCAGTACTTC; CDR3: CASSLVRPYKNIQYF
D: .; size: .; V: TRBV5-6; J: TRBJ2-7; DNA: TGTGCCAGCACCCGAGACCGTCGATACGAGCAGTACTTC; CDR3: CASTRDRRYEQYF
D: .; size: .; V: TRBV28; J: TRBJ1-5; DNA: TGTGCCAGCAGTTCTGGGGGGCGTAGCAATCAGCCCCAGCATTTT; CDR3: CASSSGGRSNQPQHF
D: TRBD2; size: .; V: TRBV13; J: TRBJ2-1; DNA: TGTGCCAGCAGCCTCCGGGGGGTCTCCTACAATGAGCAGTTCTTC; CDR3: CASSLRGVSYNEQFF
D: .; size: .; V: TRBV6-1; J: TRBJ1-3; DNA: TGTGCCAGCAGTGAAGGGATAAGGGTCGCTGGAAACACCATATATTTT; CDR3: CASSEGIRVAGNTIYF
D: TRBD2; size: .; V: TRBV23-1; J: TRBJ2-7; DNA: TGCGCCAGCAGTCAATCAGCGGGACGGTCCTACGAGCAGTACTTC; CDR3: CASSQSAGRSYEQYF
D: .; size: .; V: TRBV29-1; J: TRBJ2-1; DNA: TGCAGCGTTGACTTGGGCAGGGACAATGAGCAGTTCTTC; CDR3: CSVDLGRDNEQFF
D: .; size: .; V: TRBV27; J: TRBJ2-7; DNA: TGTGCCAGCAGTTTGGGGGACAATCAGGACGAGCAGTACTTC; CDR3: CASSLGDNQDEQYF
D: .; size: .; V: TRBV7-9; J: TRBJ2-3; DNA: TGTGCCAGCAGCTTAGGCCTAGAAACAGATACGCAGTATTTT; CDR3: CASSLGLETDTQYF
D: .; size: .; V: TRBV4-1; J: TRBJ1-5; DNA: TGCGCCAGCAGCCAAACTTTAGGGGTCGGCAATCAGCCCCAGCATTTT; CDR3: CASSQTLGVGNQPQHF
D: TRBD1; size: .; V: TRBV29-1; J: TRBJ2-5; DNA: TGCAGCGTTGCCAAGACAGGGGCGGGAGAGACCCAGTACTTC; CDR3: CSVAKTGAGETQYF
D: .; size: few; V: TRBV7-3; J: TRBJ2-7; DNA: TGTGCCAGCAGCTTAGGTGATTCCTACGAGCAGTACTTC; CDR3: CASSLGDSYEQYF
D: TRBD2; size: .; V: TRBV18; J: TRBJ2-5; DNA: TGTGCCAGCTCACCTATTCCTAGCGGGGAGACCCAGTACTTC; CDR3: CASSPIPSGETQYF
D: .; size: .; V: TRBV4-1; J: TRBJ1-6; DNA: TGCGCCAGCAGCCAAGTCGCAGGGAGCTCCTATAATTCACCCCTCCACTTT; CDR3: CASSQVAGSSYNSPLHF
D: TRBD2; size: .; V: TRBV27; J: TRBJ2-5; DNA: TGTGCCAGCAGTTTACTGGCGGGGGGGCAAGAGACCCAGTACTTC; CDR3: CASSLLAGGQETQYF